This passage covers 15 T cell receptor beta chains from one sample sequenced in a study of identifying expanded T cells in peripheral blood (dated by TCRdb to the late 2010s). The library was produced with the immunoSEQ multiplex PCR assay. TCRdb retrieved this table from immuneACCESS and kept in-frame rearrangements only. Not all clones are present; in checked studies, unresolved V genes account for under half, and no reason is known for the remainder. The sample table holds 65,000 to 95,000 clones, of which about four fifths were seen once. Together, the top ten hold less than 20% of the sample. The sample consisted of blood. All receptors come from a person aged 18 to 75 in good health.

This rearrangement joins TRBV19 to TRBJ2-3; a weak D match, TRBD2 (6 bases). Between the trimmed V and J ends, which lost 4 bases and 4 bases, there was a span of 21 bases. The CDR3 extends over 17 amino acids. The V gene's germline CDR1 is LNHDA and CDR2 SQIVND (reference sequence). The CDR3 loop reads CASSNPRDSGSSDTQYF. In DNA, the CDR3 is TGTGCCAGTAGTAACCCTCGGGACTCTGGGTCGTCAGATACGCAGTATTTT.

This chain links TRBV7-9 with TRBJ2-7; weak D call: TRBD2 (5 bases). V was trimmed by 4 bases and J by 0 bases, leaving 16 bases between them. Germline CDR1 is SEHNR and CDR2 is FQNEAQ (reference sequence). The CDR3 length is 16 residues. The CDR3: CASSSALREISYEQYF. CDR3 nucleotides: TGTGCCAGCAGCTCAGCCTTAAGGGAGATCTCCTACGAGCAGTACTTC.

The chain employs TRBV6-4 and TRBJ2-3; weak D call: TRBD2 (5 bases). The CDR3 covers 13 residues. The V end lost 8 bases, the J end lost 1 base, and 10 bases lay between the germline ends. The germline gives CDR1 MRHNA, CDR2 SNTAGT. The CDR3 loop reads CASRGSGTDTQYF. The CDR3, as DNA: TGTGCCAGCCGTGGGAGTGGCACAGATACGCAGTATTTT.

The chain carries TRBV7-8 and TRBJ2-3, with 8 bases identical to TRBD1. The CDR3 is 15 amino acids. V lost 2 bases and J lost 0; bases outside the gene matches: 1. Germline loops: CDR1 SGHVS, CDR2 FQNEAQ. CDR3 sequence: CASSLQGASTDTQYF. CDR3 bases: TGTGCCAGCAGCTTACAGGGGGCTAGCACAGATACGCAGTATTTT.

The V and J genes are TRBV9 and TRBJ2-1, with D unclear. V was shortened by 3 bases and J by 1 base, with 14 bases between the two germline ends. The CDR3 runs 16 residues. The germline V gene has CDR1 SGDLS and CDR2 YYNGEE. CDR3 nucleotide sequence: TGTGCCAGCAGCGCCGTTTGGACGCGATCCTACAATGAGCAGTTCTTC. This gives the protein CASSAVWTRSYNEQFF. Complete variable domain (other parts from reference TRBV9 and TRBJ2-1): DSGVTQTPKHLITATGQRVTLRCSPRSGDLSVYWYQQSLDQGLQFLIQYYNGEERAKGNILERFSAQQFPDLHSELNLSSLELGDSALYFCASSAVWTRSYNEQFFGPGTRLTVL.

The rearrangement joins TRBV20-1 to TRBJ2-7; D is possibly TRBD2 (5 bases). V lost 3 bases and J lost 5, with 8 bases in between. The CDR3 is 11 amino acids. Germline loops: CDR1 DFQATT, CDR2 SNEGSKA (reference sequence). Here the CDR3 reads CSASDGDEQYF. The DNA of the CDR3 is TGCAGTGCTAGTGACGGGGACGAGCAGTACTTC.

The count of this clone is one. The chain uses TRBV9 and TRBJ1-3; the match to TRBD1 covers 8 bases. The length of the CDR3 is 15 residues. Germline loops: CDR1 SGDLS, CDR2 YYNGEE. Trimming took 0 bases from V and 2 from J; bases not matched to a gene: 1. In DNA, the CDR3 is TGTGCCAGCAGCGTAGGGACAGGGACTGGAAACACCATATATTTT. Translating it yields CASSVGTGTGNTIYF. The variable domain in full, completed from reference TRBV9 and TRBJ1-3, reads DSGVTQTPKHLITATGQRVTLRCSPRSGDLSVYWYQQSLDQGLQFLIQYYNGEERAKGNILERFSAQQFPDLHSELNLSSLELGDSALYFCASSVGTGTGNTIYFGEGSWLTVV.

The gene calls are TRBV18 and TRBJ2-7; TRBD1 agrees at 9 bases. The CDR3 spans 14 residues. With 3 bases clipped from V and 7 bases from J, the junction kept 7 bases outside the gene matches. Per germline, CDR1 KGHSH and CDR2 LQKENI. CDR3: CASSPGQGSWEQYF. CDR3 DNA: TGTGCCAGCTCACCGGGACAGGGCTCTTGGGAGCAGTACTTC.

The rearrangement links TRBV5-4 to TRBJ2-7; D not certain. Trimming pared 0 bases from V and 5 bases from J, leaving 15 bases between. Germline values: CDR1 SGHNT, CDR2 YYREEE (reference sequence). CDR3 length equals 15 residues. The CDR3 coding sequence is TGTGCCAGCAGCTTGGGATTTTCCTTGACCAACGAGCAGTACTTC. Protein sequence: CASSLGFSLTNEQYF.

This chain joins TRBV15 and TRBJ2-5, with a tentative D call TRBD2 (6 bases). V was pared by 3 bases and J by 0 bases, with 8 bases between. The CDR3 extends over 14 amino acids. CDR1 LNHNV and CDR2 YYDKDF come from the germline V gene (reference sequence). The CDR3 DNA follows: TGTGCCACCAGCAGCCGGAGGGACCAAGAGACCCAGTACTTC. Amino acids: CATSSRRDQETQYF.

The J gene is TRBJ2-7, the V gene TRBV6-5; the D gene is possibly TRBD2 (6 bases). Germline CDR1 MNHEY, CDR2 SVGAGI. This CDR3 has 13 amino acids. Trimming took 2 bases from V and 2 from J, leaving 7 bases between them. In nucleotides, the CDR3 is TGTGCCAGCAGTTACGGGAGGACCTACGAGCAGTACTTC. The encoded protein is CASSYGRTYEQYF.

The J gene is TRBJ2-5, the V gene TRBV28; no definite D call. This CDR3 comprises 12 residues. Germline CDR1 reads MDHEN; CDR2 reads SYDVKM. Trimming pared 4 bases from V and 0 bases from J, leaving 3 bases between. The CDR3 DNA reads TGTGCCAGCAGTTGGTACCAAGAGACCCAGTACTTC. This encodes CASSWYQETQYF.

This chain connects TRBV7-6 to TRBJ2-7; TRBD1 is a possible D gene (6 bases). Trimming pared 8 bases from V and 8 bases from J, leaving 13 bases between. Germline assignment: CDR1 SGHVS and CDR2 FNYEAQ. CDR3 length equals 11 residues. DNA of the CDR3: TGTGCCAGCGGGGACATCTTACAGCAGTACTTC. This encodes CASGDILQQYF.

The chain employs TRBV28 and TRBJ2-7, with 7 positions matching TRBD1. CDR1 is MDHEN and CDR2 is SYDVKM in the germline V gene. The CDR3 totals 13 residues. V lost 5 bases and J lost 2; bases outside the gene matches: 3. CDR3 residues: CASSEGQTYEQYF. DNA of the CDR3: TGTGCCAGCAGTGAGGGACAGACCTACGAGCAGTACTTC.

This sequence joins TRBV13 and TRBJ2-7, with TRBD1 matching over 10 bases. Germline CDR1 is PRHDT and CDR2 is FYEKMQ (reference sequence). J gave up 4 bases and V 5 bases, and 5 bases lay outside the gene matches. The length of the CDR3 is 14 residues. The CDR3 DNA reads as TGTGCCAGCAGCCCCCGGGACAGGGGTTACGAGCAGTACTTC. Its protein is CASSPRDRGYEQYF.